This TCR beta chain is from a study of molecular identifiers for immune sequencing clone quantification. Study details: Split five ways in replicates, RNA from roughly 20,000 or 100,000 naive CD8 cells had four portions sequenced.

Each CDR3 protein is one row after TCRdb ran MiXCR on the PCR reads. In the table there are under 800,000 distinct CDR3 sequences, 25% of which are singletons. Sorting was used to obtain naive CD8 T cells (CD8+CD4-CCR7+CD45RA+). Details on this clonotype: Its antigen remains unknown. A single base separates this from a much larger clone, so it may be a read error.

Regarding the study as a whole: Clones of above 20 RNA copies carried over 97% of effector molecules; in naive cells they carried under 1%. Molecules of identical TCR sharing a barcode could underestimate highly expanded clone sizes.

The germline V gene encodes CDR1 LGHNA and CDR2 YNFKEQ. V was pared by 3 bases and J by 2 bases, with 11 bases between. The CDR3 runs to 14 residues. The clonotype was recovered from a human donor in good health. Some libraries in this study had Jurkat cell RNA spiked in. This sequence joins TRBV4-2 and TRBJ2-7, with a possible D match to TRBD2 (5 bases). The sample consisted of naive CD8+ T cells from blood, with Jurkat cell RNA spiked in. The subset was: FACS-sorted CD8+CD4-CCR7+CD45RA+ naive T cells. CDR3: CASSHGKSAYEQYF. The DNA of the CDR3 is TGTGCCAGCAGCCACGGGAAGTCGGCCTACGAGCAGTACTTC.